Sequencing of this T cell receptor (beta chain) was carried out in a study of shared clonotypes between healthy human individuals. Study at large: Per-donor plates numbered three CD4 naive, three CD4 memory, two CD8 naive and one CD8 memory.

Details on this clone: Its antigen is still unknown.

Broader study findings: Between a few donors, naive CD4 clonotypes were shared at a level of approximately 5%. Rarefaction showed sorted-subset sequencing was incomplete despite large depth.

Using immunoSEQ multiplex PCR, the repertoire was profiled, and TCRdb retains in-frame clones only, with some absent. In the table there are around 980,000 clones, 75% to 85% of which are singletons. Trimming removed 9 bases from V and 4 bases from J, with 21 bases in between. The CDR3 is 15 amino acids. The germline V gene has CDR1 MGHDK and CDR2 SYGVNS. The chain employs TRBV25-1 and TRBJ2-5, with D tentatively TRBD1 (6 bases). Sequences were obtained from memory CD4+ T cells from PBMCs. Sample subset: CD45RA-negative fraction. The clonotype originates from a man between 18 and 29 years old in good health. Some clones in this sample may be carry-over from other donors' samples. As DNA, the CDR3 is TGTGCCAGTCGGTCTTGGGCAGGGGAAGCAGAGACCCAGTACTTC. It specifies CASRSWAGEAETQYF.